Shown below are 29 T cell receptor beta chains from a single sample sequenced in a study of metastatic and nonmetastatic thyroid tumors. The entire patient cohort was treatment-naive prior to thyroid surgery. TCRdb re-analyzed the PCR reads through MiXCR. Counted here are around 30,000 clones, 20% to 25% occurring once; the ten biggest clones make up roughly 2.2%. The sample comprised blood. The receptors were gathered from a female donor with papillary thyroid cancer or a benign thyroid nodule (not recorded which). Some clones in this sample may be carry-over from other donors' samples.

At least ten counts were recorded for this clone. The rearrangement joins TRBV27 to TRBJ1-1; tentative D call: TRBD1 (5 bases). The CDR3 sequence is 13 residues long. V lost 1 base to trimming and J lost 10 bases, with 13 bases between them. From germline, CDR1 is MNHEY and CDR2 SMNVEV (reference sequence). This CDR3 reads CASSLWGSSRAFF. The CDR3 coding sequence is TGTGCCAGCAGTTTATGGGGCAGCTCACGAGCTTTCTTT.

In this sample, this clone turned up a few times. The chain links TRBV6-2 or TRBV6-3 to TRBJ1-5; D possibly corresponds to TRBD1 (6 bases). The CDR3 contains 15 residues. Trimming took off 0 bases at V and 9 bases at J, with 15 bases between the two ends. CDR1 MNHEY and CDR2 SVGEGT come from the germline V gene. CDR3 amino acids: CASSYSQGGGRPQHF. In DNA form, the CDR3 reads TGTGCCAGCAGTTACTCACAGGGCGGGGGAAGGCCCCAGCATTTT.

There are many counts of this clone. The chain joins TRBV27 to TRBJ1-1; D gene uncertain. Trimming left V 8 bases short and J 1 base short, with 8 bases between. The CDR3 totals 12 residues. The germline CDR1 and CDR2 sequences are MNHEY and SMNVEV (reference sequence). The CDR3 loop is CASATQNTEAFF. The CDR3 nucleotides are TGTGCCAGCGCTACACAGAACACTGAAGCTTTCTTT.

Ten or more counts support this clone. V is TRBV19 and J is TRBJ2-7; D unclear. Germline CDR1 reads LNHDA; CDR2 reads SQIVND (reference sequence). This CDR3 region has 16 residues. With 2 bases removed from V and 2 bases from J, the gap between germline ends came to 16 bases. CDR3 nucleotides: TGTGCCAGTAGTATACGAGTCGACAATCCCCCCTACGAGCAGTACTTC. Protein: CASSIRVDNPPYEQYF. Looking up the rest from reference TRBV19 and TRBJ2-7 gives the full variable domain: DGGITQSPKYLFRKEGQNVTLSCEQNLNHDAMYWYRQDPGQGLRLIYYSQIVNDFQKGDIAEGYSVSREKKESFPLTVTSAQKNPTAFYLCASSIRVDNPPYEQYFGPGTRLTVT.

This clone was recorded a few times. CDR3 amino acids: CASSLGGWGRAGNEQFF. For the CDR3, the DNA is TGTGCCAGCAGCTTAGGGGGTTGGGGGAGGGCTGGAAATGAGCAGTTCTTC. The V call is TRBV11-2, the J call TRBJ2-1, with 7 bases lining up with TRBD2. Germline CDR1 reads SGHAT; CDR2 reads FQNNGV. CDR3 length: 17 residues. The V gene end was trimmed by 1 base and the J gene end by 7 bases; junction bases not matched to a gene: 13.

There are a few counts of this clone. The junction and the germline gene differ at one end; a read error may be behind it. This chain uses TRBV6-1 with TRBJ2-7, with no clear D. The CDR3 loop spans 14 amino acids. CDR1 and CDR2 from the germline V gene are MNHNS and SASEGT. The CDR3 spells CVSSPIVGDYEQYF. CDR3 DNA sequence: TGTGTCAGCAGTCCCATTGTTGGAGACTACGAGCAGTACTTC.

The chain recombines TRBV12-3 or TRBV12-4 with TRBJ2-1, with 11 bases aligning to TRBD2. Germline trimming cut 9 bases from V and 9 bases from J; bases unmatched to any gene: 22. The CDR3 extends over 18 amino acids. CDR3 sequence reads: CARSRRGSGRAPTTEQFF. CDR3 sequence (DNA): TGTGCCAGAAGCAGACGAGGTAGCGGGAGGGCCCCGACCACTGAGCAGTTCTTC.

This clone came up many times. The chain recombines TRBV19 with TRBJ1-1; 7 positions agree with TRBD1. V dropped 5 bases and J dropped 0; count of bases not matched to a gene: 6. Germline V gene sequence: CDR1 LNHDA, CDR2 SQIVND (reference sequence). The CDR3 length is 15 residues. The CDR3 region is CASSPGGHMNTEAFF. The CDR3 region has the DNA TGTGCCAGTAGTCCAGGGGGACACATGAACACTGAAGCTTTCTTT.

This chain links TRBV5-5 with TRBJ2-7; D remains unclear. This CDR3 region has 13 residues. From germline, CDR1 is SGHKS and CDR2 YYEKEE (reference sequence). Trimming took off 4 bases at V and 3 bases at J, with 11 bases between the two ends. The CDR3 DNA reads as TGTGCCAGCAGCGACGTACTCCTCTACGAGCAGTACTTC. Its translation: CASSDVLLYEQYF.

The CDR3 DNA reads as TGCGCCAGCAGCCAGAAGGGACTCCCAGGTGGGTACGAGCAGTACTTC. It codes for CASSQKGLPGGYEQYF. V gene TRBV5-1 combines with J gene TRBJ2-7; D is perhaps TRBD2 (6 bases). In germline, CDR1 is SGHRS, CDR2 YFSETQ. Trimming removed 4 bases from V and 4 bases from J, with 21 bases in between. The CDR3 is 16 amino acids.

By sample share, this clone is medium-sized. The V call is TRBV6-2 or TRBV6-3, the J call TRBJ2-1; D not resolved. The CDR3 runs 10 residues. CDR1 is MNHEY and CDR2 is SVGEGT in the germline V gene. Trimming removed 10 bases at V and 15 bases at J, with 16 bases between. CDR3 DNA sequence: TGTGCCACCCAAGGTTCCAGTACGTTCTTC. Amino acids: CATQGSSTFF.

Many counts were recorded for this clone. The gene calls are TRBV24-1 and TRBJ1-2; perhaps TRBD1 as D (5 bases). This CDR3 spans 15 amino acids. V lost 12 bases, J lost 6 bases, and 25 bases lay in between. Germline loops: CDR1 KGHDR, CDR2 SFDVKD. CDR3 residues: CAASGVESSVDGYTF. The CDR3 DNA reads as TGTGCCGCCTCGGGGGTGGAGTCCTCCGTGGATGGCTACACCTTC.

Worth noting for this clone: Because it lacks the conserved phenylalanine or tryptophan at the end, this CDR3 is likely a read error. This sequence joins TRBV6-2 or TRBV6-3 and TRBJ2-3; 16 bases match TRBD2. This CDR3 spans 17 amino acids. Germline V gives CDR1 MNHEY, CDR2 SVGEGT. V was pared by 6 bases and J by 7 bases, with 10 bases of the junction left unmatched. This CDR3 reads CASRTRGTSGRANTQYV. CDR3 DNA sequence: TGTGCCAGCAGGACGAGGGGGACTAGCGGGAGGGCTAATACGCAGTATGTT.

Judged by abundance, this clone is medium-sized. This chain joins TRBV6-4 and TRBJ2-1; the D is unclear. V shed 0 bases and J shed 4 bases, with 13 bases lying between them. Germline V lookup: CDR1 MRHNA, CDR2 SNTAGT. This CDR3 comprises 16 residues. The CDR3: CASSDSGRTEYNEQFF. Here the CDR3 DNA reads TGTGCCAGCAGTGACTCAGGTCGGACGGAGTACAATGAGCAGTTCTTC.

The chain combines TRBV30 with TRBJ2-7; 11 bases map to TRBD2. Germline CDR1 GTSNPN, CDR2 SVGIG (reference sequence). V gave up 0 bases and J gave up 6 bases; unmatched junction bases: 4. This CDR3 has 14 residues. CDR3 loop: CAWSVLAGVFEQYF. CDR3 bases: TGTGCCTGGAGTGTACTAGCGGGAGTATTCGAGCAGTACTTC.

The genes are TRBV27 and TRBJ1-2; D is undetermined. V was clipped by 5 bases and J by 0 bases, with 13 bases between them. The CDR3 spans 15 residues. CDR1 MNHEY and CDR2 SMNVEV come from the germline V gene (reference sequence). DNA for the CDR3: TGTGCCAGCAGTGACGTACAGTGTGCTAACTATGGCTACACCTTC. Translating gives CASSDVQCANYGYTF.

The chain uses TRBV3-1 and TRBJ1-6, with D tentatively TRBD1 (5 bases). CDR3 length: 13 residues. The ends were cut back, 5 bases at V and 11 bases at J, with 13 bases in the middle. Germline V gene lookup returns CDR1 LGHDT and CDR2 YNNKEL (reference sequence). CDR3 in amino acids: CASSTTDIAPLHF. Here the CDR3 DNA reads TGTGCCAGCAGCACAACGGACATTGCACCCCTCCACTTT.

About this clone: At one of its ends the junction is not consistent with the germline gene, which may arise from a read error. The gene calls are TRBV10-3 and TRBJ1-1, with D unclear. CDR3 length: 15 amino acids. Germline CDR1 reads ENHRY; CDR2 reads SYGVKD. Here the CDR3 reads CAISEPSPLNSEAFF. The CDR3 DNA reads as TGTGCCATCAGTGAGCCGAGTCCGTTGAACTCTGAAGCTTTCTTT.

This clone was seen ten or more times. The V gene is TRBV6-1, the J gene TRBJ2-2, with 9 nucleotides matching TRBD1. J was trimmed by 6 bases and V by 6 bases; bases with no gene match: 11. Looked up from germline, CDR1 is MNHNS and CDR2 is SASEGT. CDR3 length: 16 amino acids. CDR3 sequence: CASSTGQGLVSGELFF. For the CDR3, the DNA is TGTGCCAGCAGCACGGGACAGGGTTTGGTCTCCGGGGAGCTGTTTTTT.

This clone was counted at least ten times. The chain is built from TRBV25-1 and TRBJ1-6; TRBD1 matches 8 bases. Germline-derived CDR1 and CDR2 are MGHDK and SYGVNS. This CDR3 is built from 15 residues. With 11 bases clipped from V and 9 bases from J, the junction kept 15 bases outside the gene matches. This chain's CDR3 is CAVQEQGVGGSPLHF. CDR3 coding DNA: TGTGCCGTGCAAGAACAGGGGGTAGGGGGTTCACCCCTCCACTTT.

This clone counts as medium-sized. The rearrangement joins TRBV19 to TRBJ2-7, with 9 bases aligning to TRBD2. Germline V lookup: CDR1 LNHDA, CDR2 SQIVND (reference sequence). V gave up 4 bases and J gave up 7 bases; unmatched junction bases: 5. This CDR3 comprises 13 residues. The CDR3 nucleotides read TGTGCCAGTAGTAACGCGGGAGGGGGAGAGCAGTACTTC. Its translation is CASSNAGGGEQYF.

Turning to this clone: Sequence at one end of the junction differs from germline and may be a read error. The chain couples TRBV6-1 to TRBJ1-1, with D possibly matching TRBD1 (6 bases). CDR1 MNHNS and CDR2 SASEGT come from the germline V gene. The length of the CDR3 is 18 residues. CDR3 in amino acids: CASSDIGLTGGEDTDAFF. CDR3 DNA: TGCGCCAGCAGTGATATAGGGTTGACAGGAGGCGAAGACACTGATGCGTTCTTT.

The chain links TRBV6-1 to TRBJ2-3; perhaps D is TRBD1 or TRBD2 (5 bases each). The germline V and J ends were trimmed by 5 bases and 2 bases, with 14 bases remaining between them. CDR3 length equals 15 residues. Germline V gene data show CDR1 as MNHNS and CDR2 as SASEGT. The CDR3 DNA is TGTGCCAGCAGTCCCGGGGCTAGCCCCACAGATACGCAGTATTTT. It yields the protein CASSPGASPTDTQYF.

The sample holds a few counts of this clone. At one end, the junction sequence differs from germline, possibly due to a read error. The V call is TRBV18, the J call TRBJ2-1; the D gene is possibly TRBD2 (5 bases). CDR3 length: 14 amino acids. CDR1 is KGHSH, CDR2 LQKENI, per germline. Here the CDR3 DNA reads TGTGCCAGCTCACCACTAGAGCCTAGCAATGAGAAGTTCTTC. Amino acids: CASSPLEPSNEKFF.

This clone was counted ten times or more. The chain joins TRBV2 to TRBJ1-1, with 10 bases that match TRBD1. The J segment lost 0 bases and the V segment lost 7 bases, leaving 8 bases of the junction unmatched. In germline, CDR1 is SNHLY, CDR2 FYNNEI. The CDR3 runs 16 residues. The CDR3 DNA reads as TGTGCCAGCACCATTGACAGGGGGCTAATGAACACTGAAGCTTTCTTT. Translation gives CASTIDRGLMNTEAFF.

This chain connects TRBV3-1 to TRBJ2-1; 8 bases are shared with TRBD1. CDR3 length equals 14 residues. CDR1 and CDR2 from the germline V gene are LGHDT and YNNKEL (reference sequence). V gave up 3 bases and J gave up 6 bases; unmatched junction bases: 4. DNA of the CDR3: TGTGCCAGCAGCCAGAGGGACAGGCTCAATGAGCAGTTCTTC. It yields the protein CASSQRDRLNEQFF.

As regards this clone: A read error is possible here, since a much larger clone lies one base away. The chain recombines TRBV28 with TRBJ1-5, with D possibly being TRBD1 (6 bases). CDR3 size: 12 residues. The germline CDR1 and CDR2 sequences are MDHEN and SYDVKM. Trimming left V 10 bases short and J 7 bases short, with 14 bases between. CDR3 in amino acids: CATWGRLQPQHF. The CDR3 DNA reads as TGTGCCACCTGGGGGCGCCTGCAGCCCCAGCATTTT.

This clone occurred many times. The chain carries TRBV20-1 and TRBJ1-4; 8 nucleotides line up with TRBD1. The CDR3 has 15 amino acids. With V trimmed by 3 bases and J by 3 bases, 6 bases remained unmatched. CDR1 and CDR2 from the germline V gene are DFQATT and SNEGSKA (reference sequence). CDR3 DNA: TGCAGTGCTAGCCTTTACAGGGGGGCTAATGAAAAACTGTTTTTT. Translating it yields CSASLYRGANEKLFF.

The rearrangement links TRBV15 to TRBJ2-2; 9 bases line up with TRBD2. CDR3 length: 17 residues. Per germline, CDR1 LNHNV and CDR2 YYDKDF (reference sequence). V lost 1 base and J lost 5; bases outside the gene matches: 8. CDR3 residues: CATSRVGSGRKTGELFF. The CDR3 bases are TGTGCCACCAGCAGAGTGGGTAGCGGGAGAAAGACCGGGGAGCTGTTTTTT.